The 19 T cell receptor beta chains below all came from one sample that was sequenced in a study of vaccination and CD4 T cells after COVID-19. Indicated treatment: approximately 9-day PBMC culture with coronavirus spike peptide pools or control peptides (ViraFEST assay). Gathering of the CD4+ T cells, from the unexposed donor, took place before the COVID-19 pandemic (2011-2018). These receptors lack a known antigen. The Oncomine TCR Beta short-read assay sequenced DNA from cultured CD4+ T cells. TCRdb independently ran MiXCR on the PCR reads; one entry per CDR3 protein. The sample has thousands of distinct CDR3 sequences; around 39% are singletons. Sequencing used CD4+ T cells from blood, cultured in vitro. The receptors originated from a human donor in good health.

In its sample, this clonotype ranks as medium-sized (0.01 to 0.1%). The chain recombines TRBV30 with TRBJ2-5; D is unclear. The CDR3 has 13 residues. Trimming removed 5 bases at V and 5 bases at J, with 15 bases between. The germline CDR1 and CDR2 sequences are GTSNPN and SVGIG (reference sequence). The CDR3 DNA reads TGTGCCTGGGGCCAAGTTATTATGGAGACCCAGTACTTC. It translates to CAWGQVIMETQYF.

The V gene is TRBV11-2, the J gene TRBJ2-7; D is perhaps TRBD2 (7 bases). Germline lookup yields CDR1 SGHAT and CDR2 FQNNGV. This CDR3 is built from 17 residues. V was cut by 1 base and J by 3 bases, with 19 bases left in between. CDR3 nucleotides: TGTGCCAGCAGCTTAGTTTTTACAGGGAGGGCGTACTACGAGCAGTACTTC. Its translation is CASSLVFTGRAYYEQYF.

The chain is built from TRBV7-2 and TRBJ2-5; 7 bases are shared with TRBD2. V was clipped by 4 bases and J by 4 bases; unmatched bases: 6. CDR3 length: 14 residues. Germline V gene sequence: CDR1 SGHTA, CDR2 FQGNSA. This CDR3 reads CASSSGLGGETQYF. CDR3 bases: TGTGCCAGCAGCTCAGGACTAGGAGGAGAGACCCAGTACTTC.

The chain links TRBV11-2 to TRBJ2-5; weak D call: TRBD2 (6 bases). The CDR3 runs 14 residues. The germline CDR1 and CDR2 sequences are SGHAT and FQNNGV. Trimming cost V 3 bases and J 1 base, with 9 bases left between them. CDR3 bases: TGTGCCAGCAGCTTTCCGGGACTCCAAGAGACCCAGTACTTC. This encodes CASSFPGLQETQYF.

This clonotype came up a few times. This sequence joins TRBV10-3 and TRBJ1-1; D unresolved. With 11 bases removed from V and 7 bases from J, the gap between germline ends came to 17 bases. The germline V gene encodes CDR1 ENHRY and CDR2 SYGVKD. This CDR3 has 12 amino acids. CDR3 in DNA: TGTGCCCCGAATGGGAGTGTGCGTGAAGCTTTCTTT. As protein: CAPNGSVREAFF.

This clonotype was seen a few times. The chain links TRBV24-1 to TRBJ2-2; D gene ambiguous. This CDR3 comprises 12 residues. Per germline, CDR1 KGHDR and CDR2 SFDVKD. Deletions cut 9 bases from V and 1 base from J, with 5 bases between. For the CDR3, the DNA is TGTGCCACCGCCCAGAACACCGGGGAGCTGTTTTTT. This sequence encodes CATAQNTGELFF.

This clonotype has a single count. V is TRBV19 and J is TRBJ2-2; the D is unclear. Germline CDR1 reads LNHDA; CDR2 reads SQIVND (reference sequence). The CDR3 is 14 amino acids. The V gene lost 3 bases and the J gene lost 0 bases, with 5 bases spanning the gap. CDR3 nucleotide sequence: TGTGCCAGTAGTATGATGCCGAACACCGGGGAGCTGTTTTTT. This sequence encodes CASSMMPNTGELFF.

This clonotype was counted between two and nine times. The chain links TRBV5-1 to TRBJ1-2, with 8 bases identical to TRBD1. The germline V gene encodes CDR1 SGHRS and CDR2 YFSETQ. CDR3 length: 14 residues. V was pared by 3 bases and J by 3 bases, with 4 bases of the junction left unmatched. The CDR3 bases are TGCGCCAGCAGCTGGAACAGGGGGGACTATGGCTACACCTTC. Translated, it gives CASSWNRGDYGYTF.

V is TRBV2 and J is TRBJ1-1; maybe TRBD1 (5 bases). The CDR3 spans 15 residues. Germline values: CDR1 SNHLY, CDR2 FYNNEI. Trimming cost V 7 bases and J 6 bases, with 21 bases left between them. Here the CDR3 reads CASKLSAGMGSEAFF. The DNA for the CDR3 is TGTGCCAGCAAATTGAGTGCAGGGATGGGCTCTGAAGCTTTCTTT.

This clonotype was seen more than once but under ten times. V is TRBV20-1 and J is TRBJ2-2; D remains unclear. V was clipped by 4 bases and J by 4 bases, with 10 bases between them. The germline CDR1 and CDR2 sequences are DFQATT and SNEGSKA (reference sequence). CDR3 length: 13 amino acids. As DNA, the CDR3 is TGCAGTGCTAACTATCCGCTCACCGGGGAGCTGTTTTTT. Translating it yields CSANYPLTGELFF.

Only one count was recorded for this clonotype. The chain has TRBV7-3 and TRBJ2-2; the D gene is possibly TRBD1 (5 bases). Germline CDR1 and CDR2: SGHTA and FQGTGA. The V end lost 4 bases, the J end lost 7 bases, and 10 bases lay between the germline ends. This CDR3 has 13 amino acids. The CDR3 region is CASSSGLSGELFF. The CDR3 bases are TGTGCCAGCAGCTCAGGGTTAAGCGGGGAGCTGTTTTTT. Drawing the rest from reference TRBV7-3 and TRBJ2-2, the complete variable domain is GAGVSQTPSNKVTEKGKYVELRCDPISGHTALYWYRQSLGQGPEFLIYFQGTGAADDSGLPNDRFFAVRPEGSVSTLKIQRTERGDSAVYLCASSSGLSGELFFGEGSRLTVL.

The chain's CDR3 is CSAGVPYQPQHF. CDR3 coding DNA: TGCAGTGCTGGGGTACCGTATCAGCCCCAGCATTTT. The chain has TRBV20-1 and TRBJ1-5; D gene unclear. CDR3 size: 12 residues. Germline values: CDR1 DFQATT, CDR2 SNEGSKA (reference sequence). Trimming took off 5 bases at V and 5 bases at J, with 10 bases between the two ends.

The genes are TRBV7-9 and TRBJ1-1; TRBD1 agrees at 10 bases. With 4 bases clipped from V and 3 bases from J, the junction kept 5 bases outside the gene matches. CDR1 and CDR2 (germline): SEHNR, FQNEAQ (reference sequence). CDR3 length equals 15 residues. The CDR3 loop reads CASSYSGQGYTEAFF. The CDR3 DNA reads as TGTGCCAGCAGCTATTCGGGACAGGGGTACACTGAAGCTTTCTTT.

This clonotype is a singleton in its sample. J is TRBJ2-1 and V is TRBV6-1, with 8 bases matching TRBD2. CDR3 length: 13 amino acids. J was trimmed by 1 base and V by 7 bases; bases with no gene match: 0. Germline assignment: CDR1 MNHNS and CDR2 SASEGT. The chain's CDR3 is CASTGGSYNEQFF. As DNA, the CDR3 is TGTGCCAGCACGGGAGGGTCCTACAATGAGCAGTTCTTC.

V is TRBV6-5 and J is TRBJ2-7; D gene unclear. CDR3 size: 12 residues. Per the germline V gene, CDR1 is MNHEY and CDR2 is SVGAGI. Trimming removed 2 bases at V and 4 bases at J, with 6 bases between. The CDR3: CASSYEGYEQYF. CDR3 DNA: TGTGCCAGCAGTTACGAAGGTTACGAGCAGTACTTC.

This clonotype is a singleton in its sample. The chain recombines TRBV28 with TRBJ2-3, with 9 bases lining up with TRBD1. Germline V gene sequence: CDR1 MDHEN, CDR2 SYDVKM. The CDR3 consists of 14 residues. After removal of 4 bases from V and 3 bases from J, the junction contained 2 bases not matched to a gene. For the CDR3, the DNA is TGTGCCAGCAGTTCGGGACAGGGAACAGATACGCAGTATTTT. Protein product: CASSSGQGTDTQYF. The full variable domain, its missing parts supplied by reference TRBV28 and TRBJ2-3, is DVKVTQSSRYLVKRTGEKVFLECVQDMDHENMFWYRQDPGLGLRLIYFSYDVKMKEKGDIPEGYSVSREKKERFSLILESASTNQTSMYLCASSSGQGTDTQYFGPGTRLTVL.

In its sample, this clonotype ranks as medium-sized. This chain links TRBV9 with TRBJ2-2; D gene ambiguous. V was trimmed by 7 bases and J by 3 bases, leaving 16 bases between them. Germline V lookup: CDR1 SGDLS, CDR2 YYNGEE. The CDR3 has 15 residues. The DNA for the CDR3 is TGTGCCAGCTCCCCCATGGGGTCTGACACCGGGGAGCTGTTTTTT. Translating it yields CASSPMGSDTGELFF.

This sequence joins TRBV12-3 or TRBV12-4 and TRBJ1-3, with D possibly TRBD1 on 5 matching bases. Trimming pared 4 bases from V and 4 bases from J, leaving 8 bases between. CDR3 size: 13 residues. The CDR3: CASSSGRGNTIYF. DNA of the CDR3: TGTGCCAGCAGTTCAGGGAGGGGAAACACCATATATTTT.

This rearrangement joins TRBV20-1 to TRBJ2-2; D is ambiguous. Germline CDR1 reads DFQATT; CDR2 reads SNEGSKA (reference sequence). Trimming cost V 4 bases and J 3 bases, with 6 bases left between them. The CDR3 extends over 12 amino acids. CDR3 coding DNA: TGCAGTGCTACTACGGACACCGGGGAGCTGTTTTTT. Amino acids: CSATTDTGELFF.